The 2 T cell receptor beta chains reported below all come from one sample, sequenced in a study of blood T cell repertoires in COVID-19. Only in-frame clones appear in the TCRdb table, and some are missing; sequencing was by immunoSEQ multiplex PCR. This table holds roughly 70,000 clones, 80% to 95% found once. Sequenced input: peripheral blood. These receptors all stem from a human donor in a cohort sampled during active COVID-19.

The chain combines TRBV14 with TRBJ2-7; the D gene is possibly TRBD1 (5 bases). The V end lost 4 bases, the J end lost 5 bases, and 12 bases lay between the germline ends. Germline CDR1 SGHDN, CDR2 FVKESK. The CDR3 loop spans 13 amino acids. CDR3 sequence (DNA): TGTGCCAGCAGCCTAGGGGTGGGTGACGAGCAGTACTTC. Translated: CASSLGVGDEQYF.

V gene TRBV19 combines with J gene TRBJ1-2; TRBD1 matches 8 bases. Trimming removed 5 bases from V and 0 bases from J; junction bases left unmatched: 5. Germline CDR1 LNHDA, CDR2 SQIVND (reference sequence). The length of the CDR3 is 15 residues. CDR3 region: CASSATGGPNYGYTF. The CDR3 DNA reads TGTGCCAGTAGTGCTACAGGGGGACCTAACTATGGCTACACCTTC.